The 19 T cell receptor beta chains in this list originate from one sample, sequenced in a study of cytotoxic CD8 clonotypes in ibrutinib-treated CLL. Produced via immunoSEQ multiplex PCR; TCRdb's table is partial and in-frame only. The profile covers 300,000 to 350,000 clones, with about 80% appearing a single time and 5% to 7% taken by the ten largest. Specimen: PBMCs, collected before ibrutinib treatment. The receptors come from a human donor with chronic lymphocytic leukemia.

The CDR3 spells CSVEEILGAEAFF. In nucleotides, the CDR3 is TGCAGCGTTGAAGAGATTTTGGGCGCTGAAGCTTTCTTT. The genes are TRBV29-1 and TRBJ1-1; D is undetermined. CDR3 length equals 13 residues. CDR1 and CDR2 from the germline V gene are SQVTM and ANQGSEA. Trimming took 0 bases from V and 6 from J, leaving 11 bases between them.

The chain links TRBV5-4 to TRBJ2-1, with 13 bases lining up with TRBD2. Germline CDR1 and CDR2: SGHNT and YYREEE (reference sequence). CDR3 length: 15 amino acids. V was pared by 4 bases and J by 7 bases, with 5 bases of the junction left unmatched. CDR3 region: CASSQGTSGKNEQFF. The CDR3 DNA reads as TGTGCCAGCAGCCAGGGGACTAGCGGGAAAAATGAGCAGTTCTTC.

This chain joins TRBV6-4 and TRBJ2-6; D is unclear. CDR3 size: 15 residues. Trimming removed 5 bases from V and 0 bases from J, with 8 bases in between. Germline CDR1 is MRHNA and CDR2 is SNTAGT. The CDR3 loop reads CASSREYSGANVLTF. CDR3 nucleotide sequence: TGTGCCAGCAGTCGTGAATACTCTGGGGCCAACGTCCTGACTTTC.

The chain has TRBV2 and TRBJ2-7; D not certain. V was clipped by 8 bases and J by 6 bases, with 17 bases between them. The CDR3 totals 13 residues. Germline V gene sequence: CDR1 SNHLY, CDR2 FYNNEI. CDR3 in amino acids: CASEFIPPGEQYF. In DNA, the CDR3 is TGTGCCAGCGAATTTATCCCCCCGGGCGAGCAGTACTTC.

This chain connects TRBV7-2 to TRBJ1-4, with unresolved D. Trimming shortened V by 4 bases and J by 0 bases, and 0 bases separated the two germline ends. Germline CDR1 SGHTA, CDR2 FQGNSA. This CDR3 is built from 12 residues. CDR3 DNA: TGTGCCAGCAGCTCAACTAATGAAAAACTGTTTTTT. Its translation is CASSSTNEKLFF.

The V call is TRBV9, the J call TRBJ2-2; 8 bases fit TRBD2. The germline V gene encodes CDR1 SGDLS and CDR2 YYNGEE. Germline trimming cut 4 bases from V and 5 bases from J; bases unmatched to any gene: 10. The CDR3 is made up of 16 amino acids. The CDR3 nucleotides read TGTGCCAGCAGCTTCAGCGGGAGCTTGGGGACCGGGGAGCTGTTTTTT. As protein: CASSFSGSLGTGELFF.

This clone was seen only a few times. The V gene is TRBV9, the J gene TRBJ2-1; TRBD2 is a possible D gene (6 bases). Germline lookup yields CDR1 SGDLS and CDR2 YYNGEE. There are 15 residues in the CDR3. V dropped 2 bases and J dropped 5 bases, with 14 bases sitting between them. CDR3 coding DNA: TGTGCCAGCAGCGTTGGAGGGAAGGTCAACAATGAGCAGTTCTTC. Its protein product is CASSVGGKVNNEQFF.

The chain joins TRBV4-1 to TRBJ2-7, with TRBD2 as a possible D gene (6 bases). CDR3 length: 18 amino acids. V lost 1 base, J lost 0 bases, and 19 bases lay in between. CDR1 is MGHRA, CDR2 YSYEKL, per germline. CDR3 residues: CASSQGFSVGGTSYEQYF. CDR3 DNA sequence: TGCGCCAGCAGCCAAGGATTCTCAGTGGGAGGCACCTCCTACGAGCAGTACTTC.

This clone was picked up a small number of times. The chain links TRBV28 to TRBJ2-1, with 9 bases lining up with TRBD2. Per germline, CDR1 MDHEN and CDR2 SYDVKM. Trimming removed 6 bases from V and 8 bases from J; junction bases left unmatched: 17. The CDR3 spans 17 residues. The CDR3 protein is CASRGTASGKVVDEQFF. DNA of the CDR3: TGTGCCAGCAGGGGTACGGCTAGCGGGAAGGTAGTCGATGAGCAGTTCTTC.

This chain connects TRBV28 to TRBJ2-7; 11 bases are a match to TRBD2. CDR1 is MDHEN and CDR2 is SYDVKM in the germline V gene. The CDR3 is made up of 15 amino acids. The trim removed 3 bases at V and 3 bases at J, leaving 4 bases unmatched. The CDR3 sequence is CASSLTTSGSYEQYF. Here the CDR3 DNA reads TGTGCCAGCAGTTTGACTACTAGCGGGAGCTACGAGCAGTACTTC.

The chain recombines TRBV19 with TRBJ1-1, with D tentatively TRBD1 (5 bases). CDR3 length: 14 amino acids. The ends were cut back, 5 bases at V and 0 bases at J, with 10 bases in the middle. Germline lookup yields CDR1 LNHDA and CDR2 SQIVND (reference sequence). The CDR3 reads CASSSGGMNTEAFF. CDR3 DNA sequence: TGTGCCAGTAGTTCGGGGGGGATGAACACTGAAGCTTTCTTT.

CDR3 loop: CASSEGLWADYNEQFF. DNA of the CDR3: TGCGCCAGCAGTGAAGGGCTCTGGGCCGACTACAATGAGCAGTTCTTC. The rearrangement joins TRBV10-2 to TRBJ2-1; D remains ambiguous. CDR1 and CDR2 from the germline V gene are WSHSY and SAAADI. The CDR3 runs to 16 residues. The ends were cut back, 3 bases at V and 3 bases at J, with 15 bases in the middle.

J is TRBJ1-1 and V is TRBV9; 7 bases map to TRBD1. Germline trimming cut 3 bases from V and 4 bases from J; bases unmatched to any gene: 6. The CDR3 has 14 residues. Germline V CDR1 and CDR2: SGDLS, YYNGEE. Here the CDR3 reads CASSAAGGSTEAFF. The DNA for the CDR3 is TGTGCCAGCAGCGCAGCAGGGGGGAGCACTGAAGCTTTCTTT.

V and J are TRBV25-1 and TRBJ2-2, with 8 nucleotides matching TRBD1. V dropped 3 bases and J dropped 5; count of bases not matched to a gene: 8. This CDR3 contains 16 residues. From germline, CDR1 is MGHDK and CDR2 SYGVNS. The CDR3 DNA sequence: TGTGCCAGCAGTGATCCAAGACAGGGGAGGACCGGGGAGCTGTTTTTT. Protein sequence: CASSDPRQGRTGELFF.

Only one count was recorded for this clone. CDR3 bases: TGTGCCAGCAGTTACCGGGGACCCAGCACAGATACGCAGTATTTT. It translates to CASSYRGPSTDTQYF. The V and J genes are TRBV6-6 and TRBJ2-3; D may be TRBD1 or TRBD2 (5 bases each). V was clipped by 2 bases and J by 0 bases, with 9 bases between them. The length of the CDR3 is 15 residues. The germline V gene encodes CDR1 MNHNY and CDR2 SVGAGI (reference sequence).

This sequence joins TRBV7-9 and TRBJ2-5; D call uncertain. There are 14 residues in the CDR3. The V and J ends lost 3 bases and 0 bases respectively, with 8 bases between them. Germline CDR1 and CDR2: SEHNR and FQNEAQ (reference sequence). CDR3 nucleotide sequence: TGTGCCAGCAGCTTTTCAGCGTACCAAGAGACCCAGTACTTC. Translation: CASSFSAYQETQYF.

This clone was observed a few times. The rearrangement uses TRBV15 and TRBJ2-2; D is possibly TRBD1 or TRBD2 (5 bases each). Germline CDR1 LNHNV, CDR2 YYDKDF (reference sequence). The CDR3 has 13 residues. V was shortened by 8 bases and J by 1 base, with 8 bases between the two germline ends. The CDR3 sequence is CATGTENTGELFF. The DNA for the CDR3 is TGTGCCACCGGGACGGAGAACACCGGGGAGCTGTTTTTT.

This clone was observed a few times. The rearrangement joins TRBV11-2 to TRBJ2-7; D is possibly TRBD2 (5 bases). The V gene lost 1 base and the J gene lost 6 bases, with 10 bases spanning the gap. Germline values: CDR1 SGHAT, CDR2 FQNNGV. CDR3 length equals 13 residues. The CDR3 loop reads CASSLVSAGEQYF. CDR3 nucleotides: TGTGCCAGCAGCTTAGTGTCTGCGGGCGAGCAGTACTTC.

The chain carries TRBV30 and TRBJ2-4; 8 bases agree with TRBD2. Germline V gives CDR1 GTSNPN, CDR2 SVGIG (reference sequence). Trimming removed 8 bases from V and 7 bases from J; junction bases left unmatched: 10. CDR3 size: 13 residues. CDR3 protein: CAGRGGLYNIQYF. The DNA for the CDR3 is TGTGCCGGACGGGGGGGACTATATAACATTCAGTACTTC.